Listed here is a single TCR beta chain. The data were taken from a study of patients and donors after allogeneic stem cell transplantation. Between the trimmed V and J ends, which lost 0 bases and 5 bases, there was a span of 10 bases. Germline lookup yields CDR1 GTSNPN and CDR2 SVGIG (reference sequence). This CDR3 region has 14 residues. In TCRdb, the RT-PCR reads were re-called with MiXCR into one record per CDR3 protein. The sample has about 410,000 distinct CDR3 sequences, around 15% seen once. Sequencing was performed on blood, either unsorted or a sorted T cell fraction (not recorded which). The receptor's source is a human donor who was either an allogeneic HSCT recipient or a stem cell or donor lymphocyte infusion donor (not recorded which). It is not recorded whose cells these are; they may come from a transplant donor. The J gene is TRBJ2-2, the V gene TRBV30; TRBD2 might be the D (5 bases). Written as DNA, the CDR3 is TGTGCCTGGAGTGTCGGAAGGACTACCGGGGAGCTGTTTTTT. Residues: CAWSVGRTTGELFF. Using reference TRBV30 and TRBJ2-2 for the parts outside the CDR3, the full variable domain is SQTIHQWPATLVQPVGSPLSLECTVEGTSNPNLYWYRQAAGRGLQLLFYSVGIGQISSEVPQNLSASRPQDRQFILSSKKLLLSDSGFYLCAWSVGRTTGELFFGEGSRLTVL.